The T cell receptor (beta chain) described here comes from a study of blood T cell repertoires in COVID-19. About the research overall: COVID-19 samples from acute and convalescent phases originated in the United States, Italy and Spain.

A remark on this clone: An end of the junction does not agree with germline; a read error may underlie this.

Germline V lookup: CDR1 LNHDA, CDR2 SQIVND (reference sequence). This CDR3 is 14 amino acids long. As processed by the authors: It was from reference gene primer amplification that nucleated cell counts were estimated. TCRdb's copy holds only in-frame clones and misses some; the assay was immunoSEQ multiplex PCR. V and J calls and clone size are copied from that table; D and trimming were computed from the DNA. The sample lists around 210,000 clones, around 85% occurring once. The receptor comes from a man in his sixties with COVID-19, enrolled during active disease. The V gene is TRBV19, the J gene TRBJ1-1, with D hard to call. Sample: peripheral blood. CDR3: CASSPLTLSRTVIF. CDR3 nucleotide sequence: TGTGCCAGTAGTCCTCTCACCCTCTCTAGAACGGTTATCTTT.